Listed here are 19 T cell receptor beta chains from one sample, sequenced in a study of shared clonotypes between healthy human individuals. Assay: immunoSEQ multiplex PCR; the TCRdb copy retains only in-frame clones and omits some. The data contain about half a million clones, about 72% of them singletons. The sample comprised PBMCs. The source of these receptors is a woman in her forties in good health. Some clones in this sample may be carry-over from other donors' samples.

A remark on this clone: The sample holds other DNA sequences that translate to the same CDR3. The V call is TRBV18, the J call TRBJ2-3, with 8 bases matching TRBD1. The CDR3 consists of 14 residues. Looked up from germline, CDR1 is KGHSH and CDR2 is LQKENI. Losses at the gene ends were 3 bases for V and 3 bases for J; bases not matched to a gene: 2. The CDR3 sequence: CASSPGQGTDTQYF. As DNA, the CDR3 is TGTGCCAGCTCACCCGGACAGGGAACAGATACGCAGTATTTT. Full variable domain (missing parts from reference TRBV18 and TRBJ2-3): NAGVMQNPRHLVRRRGQEARLRCSPMKGHSHVYWYRQLPEEGLKFMVYLQKENIIDESGMPKERFSAEFPKEGPSILRIQQVVRGDSAAYFCASSPGQGTDTQYFGPGTRLTVL.

The chain combines TRBV28 with TRBJ1-1; D gene ambiguous. CDR3 length equals 16 residues. Germline V gives CDR1 MDHEN, CDR2 SYDVKM. V was clipped by 4 bases and J by 3 bases, with 18 bases between them. CDR3 bases: TGTGCCAGCAGTTCCCCAGGCATATCAGGTCACACTGAAGCTTTCTTT. Translating it yields CASSSPGISGHTEAFF.

This clone has only one observation. A read error may be the cause here, since a much bigger clone is one base away. The genes are TRBV6-5 and TRBJ2-6; D is possibly TRBD2 (6 bases). Germline V CDR1 and CDR2: MNHEY, SVGAGI. The CDR3 covers 16 residues. CDR3 protein: CASGYGEDSGANVLTF. In nucleotides, the CDR3 is TGTGCCAGCGGTTACGGGGAGGACTCTGGGGCCAACGTCCTGACTTTC.

The genes are TRBV11-3 and TRBJ2-1; D is possibly TRBD2 (6 bases). The CDR3 is 15 residues long. Trimming took 5 bases from V and 5 from J, leaving 16 bases between them. Germline CDR1 reads SGHNT; CDR2 reads YENEEA. This CDR3 is CASSLTSLRDNEQFF. The CDR3 nucleotides are TGTGCCAGCAGCCTTACTAGCTTAAGGGACAATGAGCAGTTCTTC.

The chain employs TRBV2 and TRBJ2-3; 16 positions agree with TRBD2. Looked up from germline, CDR1 is SNHLY and CDR2 is FYNNEI. The CDR3 consists of 18 residues. Trimming at V came to 6 bases and at J to 0 bases, leaving 6 bases not matched to a gene. In DNA form, the CDR3 reads TGTGCCAGCAGCTCCGGGACTAGCGGGAGGGGTAGCACAGATACGCAGTATTTT. This gives the protein CASSSGTSGRGSTDTQYF.

The genes are TRBV19 and TRBJ1-2; no clear D gene. Trimming left V 6 bases short and J 1 base short, with 9 bases between. The CDR3 consists of 13 residues. Germline CDR1 and CDR2: LNHDA and SQIVND (reference sequence). CDR3 nucleotides: TGTGCCAGTAGAATGCTGGTTAACTATGGCTACACCTTC. Encoded protein: CASRMLVNYGYTF.

This chain links TRBV7-9 with TRBJ1-1, with D possibly TRBD1 on 6 matching bases. CDR1 and CDR2 (germline): SEHNR, FQNEAQ (reference sequence). Between the trimmed V and J ends, which lost 1 base and 2 bases, there was a span of 8 bases. The CDR3 consists of 14 residues. The CDR3 DNA reads TGTGCCAGCAGCTTAGGACAGGTTAACACTGAAGCTTTCTTT. Residues: CASSLGQVNTEAFF.

The J gene is TRBJ2-7, the V gene TRBV7-6; D may be TRBD1 or TRBD2 (5 bases each). From germline, CDR1 is SGHVS and CDR2 FNYEAQ. V was pared by 0 bases and J by 2 bases, with 8 bases between. The CDR3 loop spans 14 amino acids. CDR3 DNA sequence: TGTGCCAGCAGCTTAGCGGGACCGCCCTACGAGCAGTACTTC. Its protein is CASSLAGPPYEQYF.

This clone was counted between two and nine times. The CDR3 loop is CANGICGTPSGTQYF. CDR3 coding DNA: TGTGCCAACGGAATTTGCGGGACTCCCTCCGGTACGCAGTATTTT. The chain is built from TRBV28 and TRBJ2-3, with TRBD2 as a possible D gene (6 bases). Germline CDR1 and CDR2: MDHEN and SYDVKM. The CDR3 consists of 15 residues. V lost 10 bases and J 8 bases, leaving 25 bases between the germline ends.

The chain is built from TRBV19 and TRBJ1-2; D gene ambiguous. V was trimmed by 6 bases and J by 4 bases, leaving 15 bases between them. Germline V gene lookup returns CDR1 LNHDA and CDR2 SQIVND (reference sequence). The CDR3 loop spans 14 amino acids. CDR3 DNA sequence: TGTGCCAGTAGCATTGACCTGGAGTCCTATGGCTACACCTTC. It yields the protein CASSIDLESYGYTF.

This sequence joins TRBV2 and TRBJ2-1; D possibly corresponds to TRBD2 (5 bases). Trimming pared 0 bases from V and 8 bases from J, leaving 17 bases between. In germline, CDR1 is SNHLY, CDR2 FYNNEI. This CDR3 contains 16 residues. CDR3 coding DNA: TGTGCCAGCAGTGAAGCGGGAGCAGGCCCGTTGGATGAGCAGTTCTTC. Amino acids: CASSEAGAGPLDEQFF.

V usage is TRBV9 and J usage is TRBJ2-2; tentatively, D is TRBD1 (7 bases). This CDR3 region has 15 residues. The germline V gene encodes CDR1 SGDLS and CDR2 YYNGEE. Trimming pared 2 bases from V and 4 bases from J, leaving 12 bases between. The CDR3 spells CASSVPQGGTGELFF. The CDR3 region has the DNA TGTGCCAGCAGCGTCCCGCAGGGGGGCACCGGGGAGCTGTTTTTT.

Worth noting for this clone: Other DNA sequences within the sample encode an identical CDR3. The chain joins TRBV6-4 to TRBJ1-1; D may be TRBD1 (6 bases). V shed 4 bases and J shed 1 base, with 7 bases lying between them. CDR1 is MRHNA, CDR2 SNTAGT, per germline. The CDR3 runs to 13 residues. The CDR3 coding sequence is TGTGCCAGCAGTGCGGACAGGAACACTGAAGCTTTCTTT. Translation: CASSADRNTEAFF.

CDR3 coding DNA: TGTGCCAGCAGCTTCGGACAGGGATACGAGCAGTACTTC. Residues: CASSFGQGYEQYF. V is TRBV7-6 and J is TRBJ2-7; 8 positions agree with TRBD1. The length of the CDR3 is 13 residues. Per the germline V gene, CDR1 is SGHVS and CDR2 is FNYEAQ. The trim removed 3 bases at V and 4 bases at J, leaving 2 bases unmatched.

The chain employs TRBV4-1 and TRBJ1-5, with 11 nucleotides matching TRBD1. CDR3 length equals 17 residues. The germline V gene has CDR1 MGHRA and CDR2 YSYEKL. Unmatched junction bases numbered 6, after V lost 3 bases and J lost 2 bases. CDR3: CASSHRTGGLGNQPQHF. The CDR3, as DNA: TGCGCCAGCAGCCACCGGACAGGGGGCTTAGGCAATCAGCCCCAGCATTTT.

The rearrangement joins TRBV2 to TRBJ2-7; 9 bases map to TRBD1. Per the germline V gene, CDR1 is SNHLY and CDR2 is FYNNEI. Trimming cost V 6 bases and J 4 bases; bases outside gene matches: 10. The CDR3 is 15 amino acids. DNA for the CDR3: TGTGCCAGCAGGGGGTTGACAGGGGGTGTGTACGAGCAGTACTTC. Amino acids: CASRGLTGGVYEQYF. Looking up the rest from reference TRBV2 and TRBJ2-7 gives the full variable domain: EPEVTQTPSHQVTQMGQEVILRCVPISNHLYFYWYRQILGQKVEFLVSFYNNEISEKSEIFDDQFSVERPDGSNFTLKIRSTKLEDSAMYFCASRGLTGGVYEQYFGPGTRLTVT.

The chain joins TRBV10-3 to TRBJ1-5; 10 positions match TRBD1. The CDR3 has 16 amino acids. Germline V gives CDR1 ENHRY, CDR2 SYGVKD. Trimming at V came to 10 bases and at J to 0 bases, leaving 9 bases not matched to a gene. The CDR3 DNA sequence: TGTGCCACAAGGGACAGGGGACGAGGTAGCAATCAGCCCCAGCATTTT. This translates into CATRDRGRGSNQPQHF.

The rearrangement uses TRBV28 and TRBJ2-1; maybe TRBD1 (6 bases). CDR1 MDHEN and CDR2 SYDVKM come from the germline V gene. The CDR3 sequence is 15 residues long. Between the trimmed V and J ends, which lost 5 bases and 7 bases, there was a span of 18 bases. CDR3 in DNA: TGTGCCAGCAGTCCGAGACAGGTTCAATCAAATGAGCAGTTCTTC. Translating gives CASSPRQVQSNEQFF.

The rearrangement uses TRBV6-1 and TRBJ1-1; D ambiguous. V dropped 2 bases and J dropped 0 bases, with 7 bases sitting between them. The CDR3 consists of 14 residues. CDR1 MNHNS and CDR2 SASEGT come from the germline V gene. The CDR3: CASSETWMNTEAFF. The CDR3 DNA sequence: TGTGCCAGCAGTGAAACGTGGATGAACACTGAAGCTTTCTTT.